This is a list of T cell receptor beta chains from one sample in a study of blood T cells in healthy people across ages. TCRdb re-called the 5' RACE reads through MiXCR, storing one row per CDR3 protein. This table has some 710,000 distinct CDR3 sequences, 46% appearing once. Sequenced sample: blood. The receptor source for this set is a man older than 75 in good health. The CDR3 runs from the conserved cysteine through the conserved F or W. The order of the fields is V gene, D gene, J gene, clone size, CDR3 DNA, CDR3 protein. The D gene is left open where the match is weak. Rows may omit the clone size; those that give it use once, few, many or a size class.

>TRBV4-1|TRBD1|TRBJ1-1|.
TGCGCCAGCAGCCAACCCCGGACAGGGACTGAAGCTTTCTTT
CASSQPRTGTEAFF
>TRBV20-1|.|TRBJ1-1|few
TGCAGTGCTAGCCGAGCCCGGGGCACTGAAGCTTTCTTT
CSASRARGTEAFF
>TRBV2|TRBD1|TRBJ2-5|.
TGTGCCAGCAGTCTTGACAGGGCGCCGGAGACCCAGTACTTC
CASSLDRAPETQYF
>TRBV12-5|.|TRBJ2-7|.
TGTGCTAGTGGCCTGGGACGGCCCTACGAGCAGTACTTC
CASGLGRPYEQYF
>TRBV18|TRBD1|TRBJ2-7|few
TGTGCCAGCTCATCCACGGGACAGACCTACGAGCAGTACTTC
CASSSTGQTYEQYF
>TRBV7-9|.|TRBJ2-5|.
TGTGCCAGCAGCTTCGAGCTGGACCAAGAGACCCAGTACTTC
CASSFELDQETQYF
>TRBV5-1|TRBD2|TRBJ2-3|few
TGCGCCAGCAGCTTGACGCGGGGGACAGATACGCAGTATTTT
CASSLTRGTDTQYF
>TRBV7-9|.|TRBJ2-3|few
TGTGCCAGCAGCGTTAGCGGAGAGACAGATACGCAGTATTTT
CASSVSGETDTQYF
>TRBV29-1|.|TRBJ2-5|.
TGCAGCGTGAGGGATGCTGAAGAGACCCAGTACTTC
CSVRDAEETQYF
>TRBV4-1|.|TRBJ2-7|once
TGCGCCAGCAGCCAAGTCGGCCCCGAGGGCCCCTACGAGCAGTACTTC
CASSQVGPEGPYEQYF
>TRBV24-1|.|TRBJ1-6|.
TGTGCCACCAGTGACCGGCGAGGACCCCTCCACTTT
CATSDRRGPLHF
>TRBV12-3/TRBV12-4|.|TRBJ1-2|.
TGTGCCAGCAGTCCCCAGGACGGGAATGGCTACACCTTC
CASSPQDGNGYTF
>TRBV29-1|.|TRBJ2-7|.
TGCAGCGTTGCGGGGAGGACAGTATCCGCCTACGAGCAGTACTTC
CSVAGRTVSAYEQYF
>TRBV14|.|TRBJ2-1|many
TGTGCCAGCAGCCAACCCTTCAATGAGCAGTTCTTC
CASSQPFNEQFF
>TRBV15|.|TRBJ2-5|few
TGTGCCACCAGCAGAGACCTAGCCGGCGGGACCCAGTACTTC
CATSRDLAGGTQYF
>TRBV20-1|.|TRBJ2-7|few
TGCAGTGCTAGACCTAGCAGTTCCTACGAGCAGTACTTC
CSARPSSSYEQYF
>TRBV29-1|TRBD2|TRBJ2-5|few
TGCAGCTTATCTCCCGGGACTAGTAAAGAGACCCAGTACTTC
CSLSPGTSKETQYF
>TRBV7-9|.|TRBJ2-5|.
TGTGCCAGCAGCACCAGCGTCGAGACCCAGTACTTC
CASSTSVETQYF
>TRBV20-1|TRBD2|TRBJ2-1|.
TGCAGTGCTTCCGGGACTAGCGGAAAATACAATGAGCAGTTCTTC
CSASGTSGKYNEQFF
>TRBV7-8|.|TRBJ2-1|few
TGTGCCAGCAGCTCCCAAGGGAGTTCCAATGAGCAGTTCTTC
CASSSQGSSNEQFF
>TRBV15|TRBD2|TRBJ2-7|.
TGTGCCACCAGCCGATGGACTAGCGGGAGAAAGCTCTACGAGCAGTACTTC
CATSRWTSGRKLYEQYF
>TRBV19|.|TRBJ2-7|.
TGTGCCAGTAGTATAGCTAATAACCCGGGTGACGAGCAGTACTTC
CASSIANNPGDEQYF
>TRBV6-6|.|TRBJ2-5|.
TGTGCCAGCAGTTACTCGAGGGGAAAAGAGACCCAGTACTTC
CASSYSRGKETQYF
>TRBV4-1|.|TRBJ1-5|.
TGCGCCAGCAGCCCAATTTATAGCAATCAGCCCCAGCATTTT
CASSPIYSNQPQHF
>TRBV2|TRBD2|TRBJ2-7|.
TGTGCCAGCAGGCCGGGACTAGCGGGAGTCTACGAGCAGTACTTC
CASRPGLAGVYEQYF
>TRBV18|TRBD1|TRBJ2-1|.
TGTGCCAGCTCACTGACCGGGACAGAGGCATACAATGAGCAGTTCTTC
CASSLTGTEAYNEQFF
>TRBV20-1|TRBD2|TRBJ2-1|once
TGCAGTGCTGACAGCGGGACTTACTACAATGAGCAGTTCTTC
CSADSGTYYNEQFF
>TRBV20-1|TRBD2|TRBJ2-1|.
TGCAGTGCTCTAACTAGCGGGAGTTACAATGAGCAGTTCTTC
CSALTSGSYNEQFF
>TRBV5-1|.|TRBJ2-5|many
TGCGCCAGCAGCTTGTCAGGCTACAGTGAAGAGACCCAGTACTTC
CASSLSGYSEETQYF
>TRBV11-2|.|TRBJ2-1|.
TGTGCTTGCGCGGCAGCTGCTTTCTCCAATGAGCAGTTCTTC
CACAAAAFSNEQFF
>TRBV15|.|TRBJ1-2|.
TGTGCCACCAGCAGAAAGAGGGAGCCGGCTAACTATGGCTACACCTTC
CATSRKREPANYGYTF
>TRBV14|.|TRBJ2-5|few
TGTGCCAGCAGCCAACAAGTCCTTCGGGAGACCCAGTACTTC
CASSQQVLRETQYF
>TRBV20-1|TRBD2|TRBJ2-2|once
TGCAGTGCTAGAGACAACCAGCGGGGTGGGAACACCGGGGAGCTGTTTTTT
CSARDNQRGGNTGELFF
>TRBV28|TRBD1|TRBJ2-1|.
TGTGCCAGCAGTTTCCCCGGGACAGCATACAATGAGCAGTTCTTC
CASSFPGTAYNEQFF
>TRBV7-9|.|TRBJ1-1|.
TGTGCCAGCGGTTTGGCAGTGAACACTGAAGCTTTCTTT
CASGLAVNTEAFF
>TRBV14|.|TRBJ1-1|.
TGTGCCAGCAGCCAAGATGCATGGAGGACTGAAGCTTTCTTT
CASSQDAWRTEAFF
>TRBV28|TRBD2|TRBJ2-2|.
TGTGCCAGCAGAGGGGGACTAGCGGGAGTCGGGGAGCTGTTTTTT
CASRGGLAGVGELFF
>TRBV2|.|TRBJ2-5|.
TGTGCCAGCAGTGAGGCGGGACTCGCCGAGCAAGAGACCCAGTACTTC
CASSEAGLAEQETQYF
>TRBV15|.|TRBJ2-7|many
TGTGCCACCAGCAGATCGGGAGTAGGGCGCGAGCAGTACTTC
CATSRSGVGREQYF
>TRBV11-3|TRBD1|TRBJ2-3|.
TGTGCCAGCAGCCGACGACAGGGACCGGCAGATACGCAGTATTTT
CASSRRQGPADTQYF
>TRBV4-2|.|TRBJ2-1|.
TGTGCCAGCAGCCAAGATAACTTTGGTGAGCAGTTCTTC
CASSQDNFGEQFF
>TRBV20-1|.|TRBJ2-5|few
TGCAGTGCTGGACGGTCGAGGGAGACCCAGTACTTC
CSAGRSRETQYF
>TRBV27|TRBD1|TRBJ2-6|.
TGTGCCAGCAGTTTAGGGACAGGGGGCCCCTCTGGGGCCAACGTCCTGACTTTC
CASSLGTGGPSGANVLTF
>TRBV11-3|.|TRBJ1-2|.
TGTGCCAGCAGCTCCTCCGGGCCCAACTATGGCTACACCTTC
CASSSSGPNYGYTF
>TRBV7-2|.|TRBJ1-5|few
TGTGCCAGCAGCTCGACAGTAGCGGGTCAGCCCCAGCATTTT
CASSSTVAGQPQHF
>TRBV10-3|TRBD1|TRBJ2-6|once
TGTGCCATCAGTGAAGGACAGGGGAGTTTGGCTGGGGCCAACGTCCTGACTTTC
CAISEGQGSLAGANVLTF
>TRBV20-1|.|TRBJ1-2|few
TGCAGTGCTAGTCCCAGGGCCCATGGCTACACCTTC
CSASPRAHGYTF
>TRBV11-3|TRBD2|TRBJ2-1|.
TGTGCCAGCAGCTTAGTGACGGGAGGCACTGAGCAGTTCTTC
CASSLVTGGTEQFF
>TRBV21-1|.|TRBJ2-7|.
TGTGCCAGCAGCAAAGTGGCGGAGACCTCCTACGAGCAGTACTTC
CASSKVAETSYEQYF
>TRBV4-2|TRBD1|TRBJ2-1|.
TGTGCCAGCAGCCACACAGGGGGACGGTCCTACAATGAGCAGTTCTTC
CASSHTGGRSYNEQFF
>TRBV25-1|TRBD2|TRBJ2-1|.
TGTGCCAGCAGTGAATTAAGCGGGAGGCCCAATGAGCAGTTCTTC
CASSELSGRPNEQFF
>TRBV9|TRBD1|TRBJ1-5|.
TGTGCCAGCAGCGGTCACAGGGGGGATCAGCCCCAGCATTTT
CASSGHRGDQPQHF
>TRBV20-1|.|TRBJ2-1|.
TGCAGTGCTAGAGTAGGGTCTGAGCAGTTCTTC
CSARVGSEQFF
>TRBV3-1|.|TRBJ1-5|.
TGTGCCAGCAGCCAACGAACAGGAATGAACAATCAGCCCCAGCATTTT
CASSQRTGMNNQPQHF